This T cell receptor beta chain was identified in a study of T cell repertoires in cytomegalovirus infection. TCRdb called the reads again in MiXCR, with one record for every CDR3 protein. Found here are some 500,000 distinct CDR3 sequences, 40% of them singletons; the top ten hold about half. About this clonotype: Antigen specificity is unknown.

This TCR was recovered from a human donor in good health (CMV status not recorded). Some clones in this sample may be carry-over from other donors' samples. The sequencing here drew on cultured PBMCs, taken from culture after CMV antigen stimulation.

In nucleotides, the CDR3 is TGTGCCAGCAGTTGGTCCAAGACTAGCGGATCCTACGAGCAGTACTTC. Its translation is CASSWSKTSGSYEQYF. The genes are TRBV6-1 and TRBJ2-7; 9 bases map to TRBD2. V trimming: 5 bases; J trimming: 1 base; junction bases outside the gene matches: 9. Germline CDR1 reads MNHNS; CDR2 reads SASEGT. This CDR3 has 16 residues.